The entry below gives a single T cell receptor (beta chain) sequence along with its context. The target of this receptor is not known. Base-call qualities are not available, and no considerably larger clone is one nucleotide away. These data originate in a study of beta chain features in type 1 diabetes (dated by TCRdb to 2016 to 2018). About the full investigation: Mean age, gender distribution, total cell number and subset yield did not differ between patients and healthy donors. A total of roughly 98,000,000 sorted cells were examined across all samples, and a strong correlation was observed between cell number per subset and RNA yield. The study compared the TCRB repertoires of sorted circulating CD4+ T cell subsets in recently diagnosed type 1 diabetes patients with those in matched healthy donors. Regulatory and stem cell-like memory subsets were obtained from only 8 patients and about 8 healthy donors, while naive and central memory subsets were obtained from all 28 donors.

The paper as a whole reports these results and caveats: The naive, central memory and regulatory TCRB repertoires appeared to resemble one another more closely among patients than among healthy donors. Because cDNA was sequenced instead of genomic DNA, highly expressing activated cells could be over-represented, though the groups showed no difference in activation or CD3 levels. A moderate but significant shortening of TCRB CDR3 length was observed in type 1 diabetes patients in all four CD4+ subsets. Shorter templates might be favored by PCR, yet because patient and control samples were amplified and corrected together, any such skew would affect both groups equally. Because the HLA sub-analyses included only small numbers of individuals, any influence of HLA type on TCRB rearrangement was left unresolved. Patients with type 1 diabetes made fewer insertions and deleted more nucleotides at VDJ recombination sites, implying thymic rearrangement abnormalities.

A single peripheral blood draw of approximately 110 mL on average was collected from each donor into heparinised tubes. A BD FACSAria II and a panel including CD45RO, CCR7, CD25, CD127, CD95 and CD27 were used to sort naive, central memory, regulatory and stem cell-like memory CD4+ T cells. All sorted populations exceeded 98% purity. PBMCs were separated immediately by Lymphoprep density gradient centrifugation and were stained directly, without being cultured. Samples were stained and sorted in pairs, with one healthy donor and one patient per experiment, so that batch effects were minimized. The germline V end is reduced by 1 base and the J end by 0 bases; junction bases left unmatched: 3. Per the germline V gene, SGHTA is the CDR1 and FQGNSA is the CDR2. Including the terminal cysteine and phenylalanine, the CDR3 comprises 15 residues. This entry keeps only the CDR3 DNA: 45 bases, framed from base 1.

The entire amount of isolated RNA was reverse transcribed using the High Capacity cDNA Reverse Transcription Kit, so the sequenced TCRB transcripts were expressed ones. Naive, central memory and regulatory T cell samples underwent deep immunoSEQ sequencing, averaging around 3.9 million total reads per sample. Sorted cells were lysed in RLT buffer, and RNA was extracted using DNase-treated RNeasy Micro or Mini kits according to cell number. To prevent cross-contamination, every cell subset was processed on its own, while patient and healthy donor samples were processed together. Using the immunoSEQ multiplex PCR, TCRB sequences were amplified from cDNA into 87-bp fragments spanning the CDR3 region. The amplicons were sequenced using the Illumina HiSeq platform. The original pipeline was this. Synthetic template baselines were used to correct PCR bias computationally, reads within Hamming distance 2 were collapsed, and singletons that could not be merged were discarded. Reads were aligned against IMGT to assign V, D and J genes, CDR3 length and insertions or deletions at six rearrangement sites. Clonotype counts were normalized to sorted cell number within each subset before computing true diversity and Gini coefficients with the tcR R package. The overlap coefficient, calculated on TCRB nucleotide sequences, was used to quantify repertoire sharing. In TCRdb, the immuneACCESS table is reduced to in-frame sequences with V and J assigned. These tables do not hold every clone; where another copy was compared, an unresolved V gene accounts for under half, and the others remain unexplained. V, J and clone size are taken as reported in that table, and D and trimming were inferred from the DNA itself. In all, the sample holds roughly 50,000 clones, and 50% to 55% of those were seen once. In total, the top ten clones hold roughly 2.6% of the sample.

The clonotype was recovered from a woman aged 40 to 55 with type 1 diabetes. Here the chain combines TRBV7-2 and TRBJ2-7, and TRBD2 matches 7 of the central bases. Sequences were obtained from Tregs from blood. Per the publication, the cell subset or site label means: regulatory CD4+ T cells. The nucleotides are TGTGCCAGCAGCTTAGATCTAGCGGCCTCCTACGAGCAGTACTTC. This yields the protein CASSLDLAASYEQYF. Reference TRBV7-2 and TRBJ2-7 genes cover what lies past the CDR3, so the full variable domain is GAGVSQSPSNKVTEKGKDVELRCDPISGHTALYWYRQSLGQGLEFLIYFQGNSAPDKSGLPSDRFSAERTGGSVSTLTIQRTQQEDSAVYLCASSLDLAASYEQYFGPGTRLTVT.